A single sample gave rise to the 32 T cell receptor beta chains below, sequenced in a study of blood T cells in healthy people across ages. Next came a second PCR, run for about 7 to 12 cycles, which used a sample-barcoded 5' primer along with a J-beta primer mix. TCRdb re-derived calls from the 5' RACE reads in MiXCR, one entry per CDR3 protein. The data contain approximately 730,000 distinct CDR3 sequences, about 53% of them singletons. The sequenced sample was blood. The receptors stem from an elderly man in good health.

The CDR3 sequence: CASRETGQFYGYTF. CDR3 nucleotides: TGTGCCAGCCGCGAGACGGGACAGTTCTATGGCTACACCTTC. This rearrangement joins TRBV3-1 to TRBJ1-2; 7 positions match TRBD1. In germline, CDR1 is LGHDT, CDR2 YNNKEL (reference sequence). The CDR3 contains 14 residues. V was clipped by 8 bases and J by 4 bases; unmatched bases: 10.

The rearrangement links TRBV6-2 or TRBV6-3 to TRBJ2-3, with D possibly being TRBD2 (6 bases). Germline assignment: CDR1 MNHEY and CDR2 SVGEGT. The CDR3 has 13 residues. Trimming took off 2 bases at V and 9 bases at J, with 12 bases between the two ends. The CDR3 here is CASSYAVSGTQYF. The DNA for the CDR3 is TGTGCCAGCAGTTACGCCGTGAGCGGGACGCAGTATTTT.

The sample holds a few counts of this clonotype. The CDR3 DNA reads as TGTGCCAGCAGTGAAGCGGGGGGGCCCAATCAGCCCCAGCATTTT. As protein: CASSEAGGPNQPQHF. The chain combines TRBV2 with TRBJ1-5, with TRBD1 as a possible D gene (6 bases). This CDR3 spans 15 amino acids. The V and J ends lost 0 bases and 3 bases respectively, with 9 bases between them. CDR1 and CDR2 from the germline V gene are SNHLY and FYNNEI.

The chain joins TRBV4-1 to TRBJ2-5; D unclear. The better agreement between TRBJ2-7 and the DNA end casts doubt on the J call. Germline V CDR1 and CDR2: MGHRA, YSYEKL. The CDR3 is 13 residues long. CDR3 region: CASSQDRKSEQYF. CDR3 sequence (DNA): TGCGCCAGCAGCCAAGATAGAAAGAGCGAGCAGTACTTC.

The V gene is TRBV6-6, the J gene TRBJ2-2, with D hard to call. CDR3 length: 15 residues. The V end was cut by 2 bases, the J end by 1 base, with 8 bases between. From germline, CDR1 is MNHNY and CDR2 SVGAGI (reference sequence). CDR3 bases: TGTGCCAGCAGTTACCGTCGCGGGAACACCGGGGAGCTGTTTTTT. Protein sequence: CASSYRRGNTGELFF.

This clonotype was seen more than once but under ten times. The chain carries TRBV20-1 and TRBJ1-6; D is uncertain. Germline loops: CDR1 DFQATT, CDR2 SNEGSKA (reference sequence). The V end was cut by 0 bases, the J end by 9 bases, with 12 bases between. The CDR3 consists of 14 residues. This CDR3 is CSARETGMGSPLHF. The CDR3 DNA is TGCAGTGCTAGAGAAACGGGGATGGGTTCACCCCTCCACTTT.

The rearrangement links TRBV29-1 to TRBJ1-1; D not resolved. V lost 6 bases and J 8 bases, leaving 22 bases between the germline ends. CDR3 length: 14 residues. Germline CDR1 reads SQVTM; CDR2 reads ANQGSEA. CDR3 DNA: TGCAGCGTGCACCGCTCGGCTCCACCTTCGGAAGCTTTCTTT. This codes for CSVHRSAPPSEAFF.

CDR3: CASQTGGGLAGNSYEQYF. CDR3 sequence (DNA): TGTGCCAGCCAGACAGGGGGCGGACTAGCGGGAAACTCCTACGAGCAGTACTTC. The chain is built from TRBV2 and TRBJ2-7; 12 positions agree with TRBD2. The CDR3 contains 18 residues. The trim removed 8 bases at V and 0 bases at J, leaving 14 bases unmatched. From germline, CDR1 is SNHLY and CDR2 FYNNEI.

The rearrangement links TRBV4-2 to TRBJ2-1; 10 nucleotides match TRBD2. Losses at the gene ends were 3 bases for V and 10 bases for J; bases not matched to a gene: 9. Germline loops: CDR1 LGHNA, CDR2 YNFKEQ. This CDR3 is built from 15 residues. The CDR3 DNA follows: TGTGCCAGCAGCCATCCCACCCTGGGACTAGCGGAGCAGTTCTTC. It encodes CASSHPTLGLAEQFF.

The gene calls are TRBV19 and TRBJ2-1; D possibly matches TRBD1 or TRBD2 (6 bases each). Germline loops: CDR1 LNHDA, CDR2 SQIVND (reference sequence). V lost 1 base and J 5 bases, leaving 12 bases between the germline ends. The CDR3 is made up of 15 amino acids. The CDR3, as DNA: TGTGCCAGTAGTATAGGGAGGGGGAGGAACAATGAGCAGTTCTTC. Protein: CASSIGRGRNNEQFF.

This rearrangement joins TRBV5-1 to TRBJ2-1, with 7 bases lining up with TRBD1. V was pared by 0 bases and J by 6 bases, with 6 bases of the junction left unmatched. CDR1 and CDR2 (germline): SGHRS, YFSETQ. CDR3 length equals 15 residues. The CDR3 nucleotides read TGCGCCAGCAGCTTGGCCCAGGGGGTTGGCAATGAGCAGTTCTTC. The encoded protein is CASSLAQGVGNEQFF.

The sample holds a few counts of this clonotype. V usage is TRBV12-3 or TRBV12-4 and J usage is TRBJ2-1, with 10 positions matching TRBD2. This CDR3 region has 15 residues. V was pared by 2 bases and J by 7 bases, with 5 bases of the junction left unmatched. This CDR3 reads CASSLSGRGGNEQFF. As DNA, the CDR3 is TGTGCCAGCAGTTTAAGCGGGAGGGGAGGAAATGAGCAGTTCTTC.

The chain links TRBV11-2 to TRBJ2-5; D ambiguous. The J call is in doubt because the DNA end fits TRBJ2-7 better. Germline assignment: CDR1 SGHAT and CDR2 FQNNGV. This CDR3 has 14 residues. The CDR3: CASSVGQYLYEQYF. The CDR3 bases are TGTGCCAGCAGCGTAGGTCAGTACCTCTACGAGCAGTACTTC.

This clonotype was detected only a few times. The V gene is TRBV10-3, the J gene TRBJ2-5, with 7 nucleotides matching TRBD1. In germline, CDR1 is ENHRY, CDR2 SYGVKD. This CDR3 has 14 residues. V shed 7 bases, J shed 5 bases, and the junction held 10 bases outside the gene matches. The CDR3 loop reads CAIKGAGEPETQYF. In nucleotides, the CDR3 is TGTGCCATCAAGGGGGCAGGCGAACCGGAGACCCAGTACTTC.

The rearrangement joins TRBV6-2 or TRBV6-3 to TRBJ2-7; TRBD1 is a possible D gene (8 bases). TRBJ2-4 explains the end of the DNA better; the J call may be wrong. The CDR3 is made up of 14 amino acids. Germline V lookup: CDR1 MNHEY, CDR2 SVGEGT. CDR3 in DNA: TGTGCCAGCGGCCAAAACAGGGGGGGGGACATTCAGTACTTC. This encodes CASGQNRGGDIQYF.

The V and J genes are TRBV29-1 and TRBJ1-1; no reliable D call. Germline lookup yields CDR1 SQVTM and CDR2 ANQGSEA. The CDR3 contains 15 residues. V dropped 0 bases and J dropped 0 bases, with 11 bases sitting between them. The CDR3, as DNA: TGCAGCGTTGAAGATCTTCGGATCATGAACACTGAAGCTTTCTTT. This encodes CSVEDLRIMNTEAFF.

V usage is TRBV29-1 and J usage is TRBJ1-5, with a weak D call TRBD1 (6 bases). CDR1 SQVTM and CDR2 ANQGSEA come from the germline V gene. V was clipped by 4 bases and J by 0 bases, with 10 bases between them. CDR3 size: 14 residues. As DNA, the CDR3 is TGCAGCGTTGCAGGGGCTGGTAGCAATCAGCCCCAGCATTTT. Amino acids: CSVAGAGSNQPQHF. The full variable domain, completed using reference TRBV29-1 and TRBJ1-5, is SAVISQKPSRDICQRGTSLTIQCQVDSQVTMMFWYRQQPGQSLTLIATANQGSEATYESGFVIDKFPISRPNLTFSTLTVSNMSPEDSSIYLCSVAGAGSNQPQHFGDGTRLSIL.

V is TRBV9 and J is TRBJ2-5; TRBD1 matches 7 bases. The CDR3 consists of 14 residues. Trimming cost V 1 base and J 5 bases; bases outside gene matches: 5. Germline loops: CDR1 SGDLS, CDR2 YYNGEE. CDR3 in amino acids: CASSVSDRVETQYF. The CDR3 DNA reads as TGTGCCAGCAGCGTATCCGACAGGGTGGAGACCCAGTACTTC.

The chain combines TRBV18 with TRBJ1-2; D not resolved. Germline CDR1 KGHSH, CDR2 LQKENI. V gave up 3 bases and J gave up 4 bases, with 3 bases separating them. This CDR3 region has 11 residues. The CDR3 DNA sequence: TGTGCCAGCTCACCGACCTATGGCTACACCTTC. It is translated as CASSPTYGYTF.

The chain employs TRBV29-1 and TRBJ2-7; D is unresolved. The ends were cut back, 0 bases at V and 2 bases at J, with 20 bases in the middle. Germline assignment: CDR1 SQVTM and CDR2 ANQGSEA. This CDR3 region has 17 residues. CDR3 DNA sequence: TGCAGCGTTGAAGAATTCCAGGTCCAAGTGGGTACCTACGAGCAGTACTTC. As protein: CSVEEFQVQVGTYEQYF.

The gene calls are TRBV7-2 and TRBJ1-4, with a possible D match to TRBD1 (6 bases). The CDR3 covers 14 residues. Germline V gene data show CDR1 as SGHTA and CDR2 as FQGNSA. With 5 bases removed from V and 0 bases from J, the gap between germline ends came to 7 bases. CDR3 sequence reads: CASSPGATNEKLFF. CDR3 sequence (DNA): TGTGCCAGCAGCCCAGGGGCAACTAATGAAAAACTGTTTTTT. The whole variable domain, filled in from reference TRBV7-2 and TRBJ1-4, reads GAGVSQSPSNKVTEKGKDVELRCDPISGHTALYWYRQSLGQGLEFLIYFQGNSAPDKSGLPSDRFSAERTGGSVSTLTIQRTQQEDSAVYLCASSPGATNEKLFFGSGTQLSVL.

J is TRBJ2-5 and V is TRBV11-2; D uncertain. This CDR3 comprises 13 residues. Trimming removed 1 base from V and 6 bases from J, with 9 bases in between. Germline-derived CDR1 and CDR2 are SGHAT and FQNNGV. The CDR3 coding sequence is TGTGCCAGCAGCTTAGTAGGTGGGAAGACCCAGTACTTC. As protein: CASSLVGGKTQYF.

V and J are TRBV7-2 and TRBJ2-7; D is uncertain. CDR3 length equals 13 residues. Trimming removed 6 bases from V and 2 bases from J, with 11 bases in between. Looked up from germline, CDR1 is SGHTA and CDR2 is FQGNSA. The CDR3 region is CASSPQRAYEQYF. CDR3 DNA: TGTGCCAGCAGTCCGCAGAGAGCCTACGAGCAGTACTTC.

The V gene is TRBV7-8, the J gene TRBJ2-1; 9 bases are a match to TRBD2. CDR3 length: 15 residues. CDR1 is SGHVS, CDR2 FQNEAQ, per germline. Trimming removed 5 bases from V and 2 bases from J; junction bases left unmatched: 4. The CDR3 loop is CASSIIAGAYNEQFF. CDR3 sequence (DNA): TGTGCCAGCAGCATAATAGCGGGAGCCTACAATGAGCAGTTCTTC.

This chain uses TRBV20-1 with TRBJ2-1; 7 bases agree with TRBD2. This CDR3 comprises 12 residues. V was clipped by 5 bases and J by 6 bases; unmatched bases: 4. In germline, CDR1 is DFQATT, CDR2 SNEGSKA (reference sequence). In DNA form, the CDR3 reads TGCAGTGCTGGGGGGGGTGGCAATGAGCAGTTCTTC. This codes for CSAGGGGNEQFF.

This clonotype was detected a few times. The chain uses TRBV18 and TRBJ2-7; no definite D call. Gene TRBJ2-5 matches the end of the DNA better, so the J call may be wrong. The CDR3 is 16 amino acids. Germline assignment: CDR1 KGHSH and CDR2 LQKENI. The CDR3 sequence: CASSPSIEAGRETQYF. The CDR3 nucleotides are TGTGCCAGCTCACCCTCGATCGAAGCCGGTCGGGAGACCCAGTACTTC.

The rearrangement links TRBV16 to TRBJ2-5, with 8 bases that match TRBD2. V dropped 4 bases and J dropped 5; count of bases not matched to a gene: 6. Germline V gives CDR1 KGHSY, CDR2 FQNENV. CDR3 length: 14 amino acids. CDR3 sequence (DNA): TGTGCCAGCAGCCTCGGACTAGCTCGGGAGACCCAGTACTTC. It encodes CASSLGLARETQYF.

This clonotype was seen more than once but under ten times. This CDR3 is CASSPTTASNYGYTF. The CDR3 DNA follows: TGTGCCAGCAGCCCGACGACAGCTTCTAACTATGGCTACACCTTC. The V call is TRBV7-2, the J call TRBJ1-2; D is possibly TRBD1 (5 bases). Trimming removed 5 bases at V and 0 bases at J, with 13 bases between. Germline V gene data show CDR1 as SGHTA and CDR2 as FQGNSA. The CDR3 is 15 residues long.

This clonotype was detected a few times. The chain carries TRBV7-2 and TRBJ1-1; D is unclear. V was clipped by 4 bases and J by 5 bases, with 11 bases between them. Germline V gene sequence: CDR1 SGHTA, CDR2 FQGNSA. The CDR3 contains 13 residues. Here the CDR3 reads CASSSSRWTEAFF. In DNA form, the CDR3 reads TGTGCCAGCAGCTCCTCCAGGTGGACTGAAGCTTTCTTT.

The chain carries TRBV20-1 and TRBJ2-6; D call uncertain. Germline CDR1 is DFQATT and CDR2 is SNEGSKA (reference sequence). Trimming removed 6 bases from V and 0 bases from J, with 15 bases in between. The CDR3 loop spans 16 amino acids. CDR3 nucleotide sequence: TGCAGTGCCCCTTTGACATTTAGCTCTGGGGCCAACGTCCTGACTTTC. Its translation: CSAPLTFSSGANVLTF.

This clonotype was found once. The chain is built from TRBV20-1 and TRBJ2-1, with 10 bases matching TRBD2. Germline V gene lookup returns CDR1 DFQATT and CDR2 SNEGSKA (reference sequence). Unmatched junction bases numbered 19, after V lost 5 bases and J lost 6 bases. This CDR3 is 18 amino acids long. Written as DNA, the CDR3 is TGCAGTGCTTCCAAATGGGGGGCTAGCGGGAGTAGGGGCAATGAGCAGTTCTTC. It specifies CSASKWGASGSRGNEQFF.

The chain joins TRBV6-1 to TRBJ2-5; D gene ambiguous. Per the germline V gene, CDR1 is MNHNS and CDR2 is SASEGT. The CDR3 is made up of 13 amino acids. The germline V and J ends were trimmed by 2 bases and 7 bases, with 11 bases remaining between them. Here the CDR3 reads CASSELGLGTQYF. In nucleotides, the CDR3 is TGTGCCAGCAGTGAACTGGGATTGGGGACCCAGTACTTC.